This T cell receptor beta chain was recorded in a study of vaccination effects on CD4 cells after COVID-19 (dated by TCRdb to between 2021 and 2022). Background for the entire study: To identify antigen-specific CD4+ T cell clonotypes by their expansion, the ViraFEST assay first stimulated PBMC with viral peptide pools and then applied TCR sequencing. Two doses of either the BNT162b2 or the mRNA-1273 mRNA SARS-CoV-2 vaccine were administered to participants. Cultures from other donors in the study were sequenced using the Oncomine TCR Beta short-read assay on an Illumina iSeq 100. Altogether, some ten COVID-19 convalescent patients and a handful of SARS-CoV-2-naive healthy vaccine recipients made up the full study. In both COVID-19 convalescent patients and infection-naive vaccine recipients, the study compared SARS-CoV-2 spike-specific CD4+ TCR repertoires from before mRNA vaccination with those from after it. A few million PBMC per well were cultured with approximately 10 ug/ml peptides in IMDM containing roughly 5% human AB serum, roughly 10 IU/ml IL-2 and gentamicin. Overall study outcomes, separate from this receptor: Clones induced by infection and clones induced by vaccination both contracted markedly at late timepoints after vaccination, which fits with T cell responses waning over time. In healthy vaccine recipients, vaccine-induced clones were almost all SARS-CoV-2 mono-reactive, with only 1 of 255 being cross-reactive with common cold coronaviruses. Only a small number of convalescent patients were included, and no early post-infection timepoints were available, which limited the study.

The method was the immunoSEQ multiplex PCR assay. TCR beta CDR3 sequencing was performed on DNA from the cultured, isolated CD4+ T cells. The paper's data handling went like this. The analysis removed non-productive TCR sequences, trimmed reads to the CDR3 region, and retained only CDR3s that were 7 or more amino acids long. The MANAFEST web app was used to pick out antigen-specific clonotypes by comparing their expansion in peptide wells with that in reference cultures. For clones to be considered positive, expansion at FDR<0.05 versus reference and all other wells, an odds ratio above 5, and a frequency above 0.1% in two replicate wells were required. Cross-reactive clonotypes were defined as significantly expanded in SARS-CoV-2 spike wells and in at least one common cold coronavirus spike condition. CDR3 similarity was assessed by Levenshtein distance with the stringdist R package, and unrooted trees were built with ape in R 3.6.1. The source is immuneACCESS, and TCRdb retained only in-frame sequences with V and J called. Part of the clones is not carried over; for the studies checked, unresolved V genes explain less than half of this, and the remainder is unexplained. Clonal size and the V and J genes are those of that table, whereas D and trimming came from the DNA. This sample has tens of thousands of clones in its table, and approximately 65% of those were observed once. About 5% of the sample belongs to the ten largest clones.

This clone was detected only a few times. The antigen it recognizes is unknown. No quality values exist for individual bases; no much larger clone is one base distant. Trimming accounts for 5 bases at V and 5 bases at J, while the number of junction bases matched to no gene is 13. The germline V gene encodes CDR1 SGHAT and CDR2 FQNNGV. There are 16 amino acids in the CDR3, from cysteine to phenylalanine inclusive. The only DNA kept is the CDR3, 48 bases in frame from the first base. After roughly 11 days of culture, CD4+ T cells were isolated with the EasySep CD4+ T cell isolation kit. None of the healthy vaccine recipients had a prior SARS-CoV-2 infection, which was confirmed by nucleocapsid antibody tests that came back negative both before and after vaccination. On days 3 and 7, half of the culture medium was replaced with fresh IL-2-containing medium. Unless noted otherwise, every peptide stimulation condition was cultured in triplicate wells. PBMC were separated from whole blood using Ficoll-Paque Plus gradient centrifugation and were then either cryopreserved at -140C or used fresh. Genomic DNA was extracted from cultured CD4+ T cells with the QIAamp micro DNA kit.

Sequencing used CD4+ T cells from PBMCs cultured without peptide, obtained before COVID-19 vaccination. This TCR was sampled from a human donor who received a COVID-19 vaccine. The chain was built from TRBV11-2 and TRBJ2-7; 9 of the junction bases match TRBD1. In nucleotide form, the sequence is TGTGCCAGCAGCAAGGTGGGACAGGGAATTATGGACGAGCAGTACTTC. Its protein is CASSKVGQGIMDEQYF.